What follows describes a single T cell receptor beta chain. Antigen unknown. RNA, once extracted, was reverse transcribed into cDNA for use as the sequencing template. The protocol was immunoSEQ multiplex PCR, while the TCRdb copy is restricted to in-frame clones and leaves out a portion. The sample lists 150,000 to 160,000 clones, less than 65% seen once, with approximately 19% in the top ten. Germline CDR1 ENHRY, CDR2 SYGVKD. The CDR3 contains 16 residues. V was trimmed by 2 bases and J by 2 bases, leaving 15 bases between them. As part of sample collection, lesional scalp punch biopsies and peripheral blood were taken from alopecia areata patients. Cell sorting on a FACSAria was used to separate CD4+ and CD8+ T cells from the PBMCs. This record comes from a study of CD8+ T cells in alopecia areata. Findings and limits, study-wide: Whereas mice showed it more clearly, TCR sharing across patients was murkier, possibly because of HLA. Relative to normal scalp, lesional scalp, especially alopecia totalis/universalis, showed higher clonality.

This clonotype was obtained from a human donor with alopecia areata. The sequenced sample was CD8+ T cells sorted from blood, obtained at week 0. The chain joins TRBV10-3 to TRBJ1-2; D ambiguous. The CDR3 nucleotides read TGTGCCATCAGTGAGCAGCAAATTAGCCGCAACTATGGCTACACCTTC. Amino acids: CAISEQQISRNYGYTF.